Listed below are T cell receptor beta chains from one sample, sequenced in a study of early T cells in non-severe SARS-CoV-2 infection. TCRdb reprocessed the 5' RACE reads with MiXCR, giving one entry per CDR3 protein. This sample has 65,000 to 95,000 distinct CDR3 sequences, with roughly 9.4% found just once. The source material was whole blood. These receptors were collected from an adult who was a healthcare worker with PCR-confirmed SARS-CoV-2 infection or an uninfected control (not recorded which). CDR3s include the opening cysteine and the closing phenylalanine or tryptophan. The order of the fields is J gene, D gene, clone size, V gene, CDR3 DNA, CDR3 protein. The D gene is left open where the match is weak. Not every row has a clone size; where given, it reads once, few, many or a size class.

J: TRBJ2-3; D: TRBD2; size: many; V: TRBV24-1; DNA: TGTGCCACCAGTGATGCCAGGGTAGCGGGAGTTCGTGATACGCAGTATTTT; CDR3: CATSDARVAGVRDTQYF
J: TRBJ2-5; D: .; size: .; V: TRBV7-8; DNA: TGTGCCAGCAGCTTAACGGGGAGACAAGAGACCCAGTACTTC; CDR3: CASSLTGRQETQYF
J: TRBJ2-3; D: TRBD1; size: many; V: TRBV20-1; DNA: TGCAGTGCTAGAGGGGACAGGGGGCCTGATACGCAGTATTTT; CDR3: CSARGDRGPDTQYF
J: TRBJ1-4; D: .; size: few; V: TRBV12-3/TRBV12-4; DNA: TGTGCCAGCAGTTTAGTGACGGGGGGGAGTGCAACTAATGAAAAACTGTTTTTT; CDR3: CASSLVTGGSATNEKLFF
J: TRBJ2-1; D: .; size: few; V: TRBV5-1; DNA: TGCGCCAGCAGCGCCGTAGTCACCAATGAGCAGTTCTTC; CDR3: CASSAVVTNEQFF
J: TRBJ2-1; D: TRBD2; size: .; V: TRBV19; DNA: TGTGCCAGTAGCCCTGGCCGGGGGGGGCGAGGAGGCTACAATGAGCAGTTCTTC; CDR3: CASSPGRGGRGGYNEQFF
J: TRBJ2-7; D: TRBD2; size: many; V: TRBV28; DNA: TGTGCCACCAGGGGTGTAGCGGGAGGATCCTACGAGCAGTACTTC; CDR3: CATRGVAGGSYEQYF
J: TRBJ1-5; D: .; size: few; V: TRBV2; DNA: TGTGCCAGCAGGGCGGAAAGCAATCAGCCCCAGCATTTT; CDR3: CASRAESNQPQHF
J: TRBJ1-1; D: .; size: .; V: TRBV30; DNA: TGTGCCTGGGGGCCCGCCGGGGGTCGAACTGAAGCTTTCTTT; CDR3: CAWGPAGGRTEAFF
J: TRBJ1-4; D: .; size: .; V: TRBV27; DNA: TGTGCCAGCAGTAGGTCTTTCCCGGCAGAAAAACTGTTTTTT; CDR3: CASSRSFPAEKLFF
J: TRBJ2-3; D: TRBD1; size: many; V: TRBV20-1; DNA: TGCAGTGCTCCGAGACAGGGGTGGACAGATACGCAGTATTTT; CDR3: CSAPRQGWTDTQYF
J: TRBJ2-3; D: TRBD2; size: .; V: TRBV28; DNA: TGTGCCAGCAGGGCTAGCGGAACTAGCACAGATACGCAGTATTTT; CDR3: CASRASGTSTDTQYF
J: TRBJ2-2; D: .; size: .; V: TRBV7-8; DNA: TGTGCCAGCAGCTTCAGGGGGGTCCCCACCGGGGAGCTGTTTTTT; CDR3: CASSFRGVPTGELFF
J: TRBJ1-1; D: .; size: many; V: TRBV6-4; DNA: TGTGCCAGCAGTGACAGAGAGAACACTGAAGCTTTCTTT; CDR3: CASSDRENTEAFF
J: TRBJ2-1; D: TRBD1; size: many; V: TRBV6-1; DNA: TGTGCCAGCAGTGGGCCTAACGGGACAGGGTTATATGAGCAGTTCTTC; CDR3: CASSGPNGTGLYEQFF
J: TRBJ2-1; D: .; size: .; V: TRBV2; DNA: TGTGCCAGCAGTTCCGGGACCGCCGCCTACAATGAGCAGTTCTTC; CDR3: CASSSGTAAYNEQFF
J: TRBJ2-7; D: .; size: many; V: TRBV4-2; DNA: TGTGCCAGCAGCCAAGAACCTCTAGTGGTGCCTTACGAGCAGTACTTC; CDR3: CASSQEPLVVPYEQYF
J: TRBJ1-5; D: .; size: many; V: TRBV4-1; DNA: TGCGCCAGCAGCCAAGATACCGGGACTCCAAATCAGCCCCAGCATTTT; CDR3: CASSQDTGTPNQPQHF
J: TRBJ2-2; D: .; size: few; V: TRBV11-2; DNA: TGTGCCAGCAGCTTAGTTCCCAGGGCGGCCGGGGAGCTGTTTTTT; CDR3: CASSLVPRAAGELFF
J: TRBJ2-1; D: TRBD2; size: many; V: TRBV6-8; DNA: TGTGCCAGCAGTTCCAGGGGAGGGGGACTAGTGCCGTCCTTC; CDR3: CASSSRGGGLVPSF
J: TRBJ2-7; D: .; size: many; V: TRBV20-1; DNA: TGCAGTGCTCCTGGGCGATCGATGAGCTCCTACGAGCAGTACTTC; CDR3: CSAPGRSMSSYEQYF
J: TRBJ2-7; D: TRBD2; size: .; V: TRBV7-8; DNA: TGTGCCAGCAGCTTAGAGGCTAGCGGGAGGTACGAGCAGTACTTC; CDR3: CASSLEASGRYEQYF
J: TRBJ2-7; D: .; size: many; V: TRBV9; DNA: TGTGCCAGCAGGTCTGGGGTATCCTACGAGCAGTACTTC; CDR3: CASRSGVSYEQYF
J: TRBJ2-1; D: TRBD2; size: many; V: TRBV24-1; DNA: TGTGCCACCAGACACGGGACTAGCGGGAGATATGAGCAGTTCTTC; CDR3: CATRHGTSGRYEQFF
J: TRBJ2-1; D: TRBD2; size: few; V: TRBV20-1; DNA: TGCAGTGCCAACCAACCCGGGACTAGCGGGATCAACAATGAGCAGTTCTTC; CDR3: CSANQPGTSGINNEQFF
J: TRBJ1-2; D: .; size: many; V: TRBV6-4; DNA: TGTGCCAGCAGCCTAACGGACAGCGGGGGCTTTGGCTACACCTTC; CDR3: CASSLTDSGGFGYTF
J: TRBJ2-5; D: .; size: .; V: TRBV4-1; DNA: TGCGCCAGCAGCCAAGATACAGAGGTGACCCAGTACTTC; CDR3: CASSQDTEVTQYF
J: TRBJ2-5; D: .; size: many; V: TRBV5-1; DNA: TGCGCCAGCAGCGCGGGAGCGGGACAGAGAGAGACCCAGTACTTC; CDR3: CASSAGAGQRETQYF
J: TRBJ1-2; D: .; size: many; V: TRBV30; DNA: TGTGCCTGGAGTGGCAAACTTCACACCCTCTATGGCTACACCTTC; CDR3: CAWSGKLHTLYGYTF
J: TRBJ2-1; D: TRBD2; size: .; V: TRBV28; DNA: TGTGCCAGCAGTTTATTAAGACTAGCGGGAGCAAATGAGCAGTTCTTC; CDR3: CASSLLRLAGANEQFF
J: TRBJ1-5; D: TRBD1; size: many; V: TRBV12-3/TRBV12-4; DNA: TGTGCCAGCAGTTGGACAGGGGGCAATCAGCCCCAGCATTTT; CDR3: CASSWTGGNQPQHF
J: TRBJ2-5; D: .; size: .; V: TRBV7-9; DNA: TGTGCCAGCAGTTCCAGGGGTCCAGAGACCCAGTACTTC; CDR3: CASSSRGPETQYF
J: TRBJ1-2; D: .; size: few; V: TRBV5-8; DNA: TGTGCCAGCAGCTTGGCGGAGGACGGAGGGGGCTATGGCTACACCTTC; CDR3: CASSLAEDGGGYGYTF
J: TRBJ1-6; D: .; size: many; V: TRBV2; DNA: TGTGCCAGCAGGGACGGGACGGAGAATTCACCCCTCCACTTT; CDR3: CASRDGTENSPLHF
J: TRBJ2-3; D: TRBD2; size: few; V: TRBV29-1; DNA: TGCAGCGTTGTAGCGGGATTTAACAAGGGTACGCAGTATTTT; CDR3: CSVVAGFNKGTQYF
J: TRBJ2-7; D: TRBD2; size: .; V: TRBV7-2; DNA: TGTGCCAGCAGCCAACACGCCGGGACTAGAGAGCAGTACTTC; CDR3: CASSQHAGTREQYF
J: TRBJ2-7; D: .; size: few; V: TRBV29-1; DNA: TGCAGCGTGGCTGGGAGCTACGAGCAGTACTTC; CDR3: CSVAGSYEQYF
J: TRBJ2-7; D: .; size: many; V: TRBV24-1; DNA: TGTGCCACCAGTGATTTTAACCAGCCCTACGAGCAGTACTTC; CDR3: CATSDFNQPYEQYF
J: TRBJ1-1; D: .; size: .; V: TRBV13; DNA: TGTGCCAGCAGCTTAGGGGGCCTAGGCACTGAAGCTTTCTTT; CDR3: CASSLGGLGTEAFF
J: TRBJ1-1; D: TRBD1; size: many; V: TRBV6-6; DNA: TGTGCCAGCAGTATGACAGGGGCTACTGAAGCTTTCTTT; CDR3: CASSMTGATEAFF
J: TRBJ2-1; D: TRBD1; size: .; V: TRBV5-1; DNA: TGCGCCAGCCATGCAGGGACAGGGGCTTACAATGAGCAGTTCTTC; CDR3: CASHAGTGAYNEQFF
J: TRBJ2-7; D: .; size: many; V: TRBV7-8; DNA: TGTGCCAGCAGCTCCCGGACCGAGACCTACGAGCAGTACTTC; CDR3: CASSSRTETYEQYF
J: TRBJ2-2; D: .; size: many; V: TRBV6-1; DNA: TGTGCCAGCAGCGAAGGGGGGGACACCGGGGAGCTGTTTTTT; CDR3: CASSEGGDTGELFF
J: TRBJ2-5; D: TRBD2; size: many; V: TRBV3-1; DNA: TGTGCCAGCAGCCAACCGGGAGGAGAGACCCAGTACTTC; CDR3: CASSQPGGETQYF
J: TRBJ2-2; D: TRBD1; size: few; V: TRBV28; DNA: TGTGCCAGCAGCACAGGGGGTGTCGGGGAGCTGTTTTTT; CDR3: CASSTGGVGELFF
J: TRBJ2-5; D: .; size: .; V: TRBV10-3; DNA: TGTGCCATCAGTGAGTCGGGTGGGGGAACTCTCCAAGAGACCCAGTACTTC; CDR3: CAISESGGGTLQETQYF